The clone carrying this TCR beta chain was picked up many times. Its target is unknown. This sample was taken from a study of T cell repertoires in cytomegalovirus infection. Study overall: The authors used CMV epitopes that were HLA-C-restricted (recently identified) and HLA-B-restricted (well studied). Through public TCR beta signatures, both CMV infection and matching HLA type were indicated.

TCRdb re-called the reads with MiXCR, one entry per CDR3 protein. The sample shows about 220,000 distinct CDR3 sequences, 38% of them seen only once. Study-level results: Clonotypes of TCR beta that were HLA-C-restricted and CMV-specific dominated the ex vivo response.

This clonotype originated in a human donor in good health (CMV status not recorded). Some clones in this sample may be carry-over from other donors' samples. The specimen was CD8+ T cells from cultured PBMCs, collected from culture after CMV antigen stimulation.

Written as DNA, the CDR3 is TGTGCCAGCAGCCGCGGACTAGCGGGGTTGGGAGATACGCAGTATTTT. It encodes CASSRGLAGLGDTQYF. The chain couples TRBV7-8 to TRBJ2-3; 12 bases are shared with TRBD2. The CDR3 sequence is 16 residues long. Unmatched junction bases numbered 8, after V lost 5 bases and J lost 5 bases. From germline, CDR1 is SGHVS and CDR2 FQNEAQ.